A selection of T cell receptor beta chains follows, all from one sample in a study of shared T cell receptors in the human thymus. The assay was immunoSEQ multiplex PCR, and TCRdb's table has in-frame clones only and misses some. This table holds hundreds of thousands of clones, around 87% found once. The same data also contributed to another study, on human thymus T cells.

The sequenced material came from thymocytes. The origin of the receptors is a boy under two years old with a congenital heart defect. The CDR3 runs from the conserved cysteine through the conserved F or W. The D gene is left open where the match is weak. The listing skips clone size in some rows; elsewhere it reads once, few, many or a size class.

size: -
D: -
J: TRBJ1-1
V: TRBV19
DNA: TGTGCCAGTAGTATACCCGGAGGGGTTCTCTCAATGAACACTGAAGCTTTCTTT
CDR3: CASSIPGGVLSMNTEAFF

size: -
D: -
J: TRBJ2-1
V: TRBV29-1
DNA: TGCAGCGTGGGAAGTCGGAGGAGGGCGTACAATGAGCAGTTCTTC
CDR3: CSVGSRRRAYNEQFF

size: -
D: TRBD2
J: TRBJ2-7
V: TRBV2
DNA: TGTGCCAGCAATCGACTAGCGGGGCCCTACGAGCAGTACTTC
CDR3: CASNRLAGPYEQYF

size: -
D: TRBD1
J: TRBJ1-1
V: TRBV30
DNA: TGTGCCTGGAGTGGAGGGACAGGGGTGAACACTGAAGCTTTCTTT
CDR3: CAWSGGTGVNTEAFF

size: -
D: -
J: TRBJ2-5
V: TRBV27
DNA: TGTGCCAGCAGTTTGTATCATACAGGAACCAACCAGGCCGGGGAGACCCAGTACTTC
CDR3: CASSLYHTGTNQAGETQYF

size: -
D: -
J: TRBJ2-2
V: TRBV19
DNA: TGTGCCAGTAGTATGGGAAAGACTAATCCGTCTACCAGGGAGCTGTTTTTT
CDR3: CASSMGKTNPSTRELFF

size: -
D: TRBD1
J: TRBJ2-2
V: TRBV7-6
DNA: TGTGCCAGCAGCCCACGACAGGGGCCGAATTACACCGGGGAGCTGTTTTTT
CDR3: CASSPRQGPNYTGELFF

size: -
D: TRBD1
J: TRBJ1-1
V: TRBV19
DNA: TGTGCCAGTAGCCCGGACAGGGTAGGGACTGAAGCTTTCTTT
CDR3: CASSPDRVGTEAFF

size: -
D: TRBD2
J: TRBJ2-3
V: TRBV27
DNA: TGTGCCAGCAGCCGACCGGGACTAGCGGGAGGGGTGCCAGATACGCAGTATTTT
CDR3: CASSRPGLAGGVPDTQYF

size: -
D: TRBD2
J: TRBJ2-7
V: TRBV28
DNA: TGTGCCAGCAGTTTAGGGACTAGCTCCTACGAGCAGTACTTC
CDR3: CASSLGTSSYEQYF

size: -
D: TRBD1
J: TRBJ1-2
V: TRBV29-1
DNA: TGCAGCACTCCGGGACAGTTAAACTATGGCTACACCTTC
CDR3: CSTPGQLNYGYTF

size: -
D: TRBD1
J: TRBJ2-5
V: TRBV9
DNA: TGTGCCAGCAGCATCCGGGACAGACAAGAGACCCAGTACTTC
CDR3: CASSIRDRQETQYF

size: once
D: -
J: TRBJ1-4
V: TRBV4-3
DNA: TGCGCCAGCAGCCAAGACGGGGATAATGAAAAACTGTTTTTT
CDR3: CASSQDGDNEKLFF

size: -
D: -
J: TRBJ1-2
V: TRBV19
DNA: TGTGCCAGTAGTGCCCCAGGGTCCCCCAACTATGGCTACACCTTC
CDR3: CASSAPGSPNYGYTF

size: -
D: TRBD1
J: TRBJ1-5
V: TRBV15
DNA: TGTGCCACCCGGCGGGACAGGGTTAGCAATCAGCCCCAGCATTTT
CDR3: CATRRDRVSNQPQHF

size: -
D: TRBD1
J: TRBJ1-1
V: TRBV4-3
DNA: TGCGCCAGCAGCCAAGATCTTAGGACAGGGGGCATGAACACTGAAGCTTTCTTT
CDR3: CASSQDLRTGGMNTEAFF